These T cell receptor beta chains were read from a single sample in a study of blood T cell repertoires in COVID-19. TCRdb keeps only in-frame clones here, not all; method: immunoSEQ multiplex PCR. The sample carries tens of thousands of clones, roughly four fifths recorded once. The sequencing input was peripheral blood. Every receptor here comes from a man aged 45-65 years with COVID-19, enrolled during active disease. The conserved cysteine and the conserved F or W are not part of the CDR3 here. The size field is filled for only some rows; it gives once, few, many or a size class.

>TRBV18|-
ASSPQAGEAF
>TRBV28|-
ASSLVGPGNTEAF
>TRBV9|-
ASSVAAQAGSYEQY
>TRBV28|-
ASRTPTEQF
>TRBV10-3|-
AINQGESFYGYT
>TRBV5-1|-
ASSLVGQTQY
>TRBV18|-
ASSPPSGRTAGETQY
>TRBV4-3|-
ASSQERDRAEAF
>TRBV5-6|-
ASSWTGQGDGYT
>TRBV7-9|-
ASSLRTSGGRY
>TRBV2|-
ASQGPNTEAF
>TRBV6-5|-
ASGGQVWNSPLH
>TRBV7-3|-
ASSLGAYNEQF
>TRBV30|-
AWSVLPNTEAF
>TRBV11-2|-
ASSPLLAVYEQY
>TRBV6-6|-
ASSSTGVKY
>TRBV11-2|-
ASSWGRADTQY
>TRBV5-7|-
ASSLAHENSGNTIY
>TRBV10-3|-
AIRPMARVTQY
>TRBV6-5|-
ASSYLTGELF
>TRBV3-1/TRBV3-2|-
ASSQGGRSSYEQY
>TRBV5-1|-
ASSNRDTAYEQY
>TRBV3-1/TRBV3-2|-
ASSPSSRGPIY
>TRBV23-1|few
ASSQPSNEKLF
>TRBV6-2/TRBV6-3|few
ASSYLGGPNTEAF
>TRBV28|-
ASRRTVSEQF
>TRBV6-5|-
ASKLADNMGNEQF
>TRBV13|-
ASSFDRGNSPLH
>TRBV6-1|-
ASSENRGYQPQH
>TRBV28|-
ASSLSGFDEQY
>TRBV5-4|-
ASSSGQGNYEQY
>TRBV5-5|-
ASSLNYYSNQPQH
>TRBV3-1/TRBV3-2|-
ASSQSNRDSPLH
>TRBV6-5|few
ASFPSGRAYEQY
>TRBV5-1|-
ASSLIGQGHIEQY
>TRBV7-3|-
ASSPRQGRYNEQF
>TRBV21-1|once
ASRLAGVSDTQY
>TRBV6-2/TRBV6-3|-
ASSRQGNSYEQY
>TRBV28|-
ASNPGTPGDGELF
>TRBV4-1|-
ASSQESGRRKTQY
>TRBV10-3|-
ASEGGGGAYGYT
>TRBV24-1|once
ATSDVNPRSSSYNEQF